These 10 T cell receptor beta chains originate from one sample sequenced in a study of blood T cell repertoires in COVID-19. Generated by immunoSEQ multiplex PCR, the TCRdb table keeps only in-frame clones and is missing some. Of 100,000 or so clones in the sample, approximately 86% were seen once. Input material: peripheral blood. These TCRs come from a man aged 55 to 70 with acute or convalescent COVID-19.

The chain uses TRBV11-2 and TRBJ2-1; D not resolved. The CDR3 has 15 residues. Trimming removed 4 bases at V and 7 bases at J, with 17 bases between. The germline gives CDR1 SGHAT, CDR2 FQNNGV. In DNA, the CDR3 is TGTGCCAGCAGCTCTGGGCGCCTCTCCGTTAATGAGCAGTTCTTC. Its translation is CASSSGRLSVNEQFF.

The gene calls are TRBV2 and TRBJ1-6; D is possibly TRBD1 (6 bases). CDR1 SNHLY and CDR2 FYNNEI come from the germline V gene. V was cut by 9 bases and J by 11 bases, with 20 bases left in between. This CDR3 contains 14 residues. CDR3 bases: TGTGCCAGTAAAGGACAGTCGATAGGGACACCCCTCCACTTT. Protein sequence: CASKGQSIGTPLHF.

This clone was detected once. J is TRBJ1-1 and V is TRBV25-1, with 12 bases fitting TRBD1. The CDR3 loop spans 16 amino acids. J was trimmed by 6 bases and V by 4 bases; bases with no gene match: 9. Germline V gene data show CDR1 as MGHDK and CDR2 as SYGVNS. CDR3 in DNA: TGTGCCAGCAGTGGGCTTCCTGGGACAGGGGGCCCTGAAGCTTTCTTT. Translating gives CASSGLPGTGGPEAFF.

The gene calls are TRBV14 and TRBJ2-1, with 8 bases fitting TRBD2. The junction had 6 bases not matched to a gene; V was cut back by 1 base and J by 4 bases. The CDR3 consists of 16 residues. Germline V gene lookup returns CDR1 SGHDN and CDR2 FVKESK. The DNA of the CDR3 is TGTGCCAGCAGCCAAGTTAGCGGGGTAAAATACAATGAGCAGTTCTTC. Translating gives CASSQVSGVKYNEQFF.

This rearrangement joins TRBV7-9 to TRBJ1-3; D unclear. The ends were cut back, 5 bases at V and 0 bases at J, with 8 bases in the middle. Germline V lookup: CDR1 SEHNR, CDR2 FQNEAQ (reference sequence). The CDR3 extends over 14 amino acids. The DNA for the CDR3 is TGTGCCAGCAGCAAGAGGAGCTCTGGAAACACCATATATTTT. This translates into CASSKRSSGNTIYF. The entire variable domain, with the rest obtained from reference TRBV7-9 and TRBJ1-3, is as follows: DTGVSQNPRHKITKRGQNVTFRCDPISEHNRLYWYRQTLGQGPEFLTYFQNEAQLEKSRLLSDRFSAERPKGSFSTLEIQRTEQGDSAMYLCASSKRSSGNTIYFGEGSWLTVV.

The J gene is TRBJ2-1, the V gene TRBV19, with 7 bases identical to TRBD2. The CDR3 has 13 amino acids. Germline-derived CDR1 and CDR2 are LNHDA and SQIVND (reference sequence). V was pared by 6 bases and J by 8 bases, with 7 bases of the junction left unmatched. CDR3 region: CASSQGLGDEQFF. In DNA, the CDR3 is TGTGCCAGTAGCCAAGGACTAGGCGATGAGCAGTTCTTC. The whole variable domain, remainder taken from reference TRBV19 and TRBJ2-1, is DGGITQSPKYLFRKEGQNVTLSCEQNLNHDAMYWYRQDPGQGLRLIYYSQIVNDFQKGDIAEGYSVSREKKESFPLTVTSAQKNPTAFYLCASSQGLGDEQFFGPGTRLTVL.

The J gene is TRBJ2-1, the V gene TRBV5-1; TRBD2 aligns across 9 bases. This CDR3 is built from 17 residues. Germline V gene data show CDR1 as SGHRS and CDR2 as YFSETQ. Trimming removed 0 bases from V and 4 bases from J; junction bases left unmatched: 8. CDR3 DNA sequence: TGCGCCAGCAGCTTGGTCCCTAGCGGGACGAATTACAATGAGCAGTTCTTC. Protein sequence: CASSLVPSGTNYNEQFF.

The chain joins TRBV7-8 to TRBJ1-1; D is perhaps TRBD1 (6 bases). Germline CDR1 SGHVS, CDR2 FQNEAQ. The CDR3 loop spans 17 amino acids. V dropped 5 bases and J dropped 1 base, with 20 bases sitting between them. As DNA, the CDR3 is TGTGCCAGCAGCCGAGTTTTGGGGGGGGCAGGGAACACTGAAGCTTTCTTT. The encoded protein is CASSRVLGGAGNTEAFF.

V is TRBV7-8 and J is TRBJ2-2, with D uncertain. Germline CDR1 and CDR2: SGHVS and FQNEAQ. The CDR3 contains 14 residues. Trimming took off 1 base at V and 3 bases at J, with 6 bases between the two ends. The CDR3: CASSLGGDTGELFF. The CDR3 region has the DNA TGTGCCAGCAGCTTAGGAGGCGACACCGGGGAGCTGTTTTTT.

V and J are TRBV29-1 and TRBJ2-3; 9 bases agree with TRBD1. The CDR3 totals 14 residues. The J segment lost 5 bases and the V segment lost 6 bases, leaving 9 bases of the junction unmatched. Looked up from germline, CDR1 is SQVTM and CDR2 is ANQGSEA. CDR3 region: CSVEQGALGDTQYF. The DNA for the CDR3 is TGCAGCGTCGAACAGGGGGCGCTTGGAGATACGCAGTATTTT.